This TCR beta chain was sequenced for a study of cytomegalovirus exposure and HLA in healthy donors. The repertoire was sequenced with immunoSEQ multiplex PCR; TCRdb's copy has only in-frame clones and lacks some. The sample yields tens of thousands of clones, around 94% seen once. Looked up from germline, CDR1 is SGHVS and CDR2 is FQNEAQ. V dropped 5 bases and J dropped 5; count of bases not matched to a gene: 11. CDR3 length: 15 amino acids. Study-level points and caveats: Reports showed the classifier diagnosing cytomegalovirus status with high specificity and sensitivity. First-cohort TCR clusters tended to co-occur in the 90 to 150 validation repertoires, a later analysis found.

This clone was observed a few times. Its matching antigen is unknown. Sequencing used PBMCs. The clonotype originates from a woman in her late teens or twenties in good health and CMV-seropositive. The chain combines TRBV7-8 with TRBJ2-5; the match to TRBD2 covers 7 bases. DNA of the CDR3: TGTGCCAGCAGCCCAACTAGCGTCCCCCAGGAGACCCAGTACTTC. It encodes CASSPTSVPQETQYF.